This T cell receptor beta chain was sequenced for a study of blood T cell repertoires in COVID-19. Method: immunoSEQ multiplex PCR; TCRdb's copy keeps in-frame clones and lacks some. The sample shows roughly 170,000 clones, less than 85% of them seen only once. Germline CDR1 reads MNHEY; CDR2 reads SMNVEV (reference sequence). V was cut by 3 bases and J by 5 bases, with 10 bases left in between. This CDR3 comprises 13 residues. The gene calls are TRBV27 and TRBJ1-2, with D unresolved. Sequenced material: peripheral blood. The clonotype was recovered from a human donor in a cohort sampled during active COVID-19. The CDR3 reads CASSFHRFYGYTF. DNA for the CDR3: TGTGCCAGCAGTTTTCACCGGTTTTATGGCTACACCTTC.